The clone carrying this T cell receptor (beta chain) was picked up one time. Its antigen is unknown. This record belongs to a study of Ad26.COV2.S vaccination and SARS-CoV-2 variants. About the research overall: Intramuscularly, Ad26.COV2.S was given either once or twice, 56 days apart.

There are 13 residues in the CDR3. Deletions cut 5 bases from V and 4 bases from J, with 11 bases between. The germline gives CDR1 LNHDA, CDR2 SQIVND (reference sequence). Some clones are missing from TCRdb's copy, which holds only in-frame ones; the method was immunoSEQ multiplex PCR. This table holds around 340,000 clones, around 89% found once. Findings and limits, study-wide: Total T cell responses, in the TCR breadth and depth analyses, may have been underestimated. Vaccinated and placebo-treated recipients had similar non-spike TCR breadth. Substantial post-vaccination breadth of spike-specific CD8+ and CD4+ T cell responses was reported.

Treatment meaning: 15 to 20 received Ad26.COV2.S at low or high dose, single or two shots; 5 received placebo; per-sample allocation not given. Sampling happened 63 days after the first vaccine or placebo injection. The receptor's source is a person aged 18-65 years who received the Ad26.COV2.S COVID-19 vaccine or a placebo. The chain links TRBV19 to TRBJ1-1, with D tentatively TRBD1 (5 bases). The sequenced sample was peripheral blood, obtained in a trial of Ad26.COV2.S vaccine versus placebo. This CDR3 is CASSADGGTEAFF. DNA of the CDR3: TGTGCCAGTAGTGCGGATGGGGGCACTGAAGCTTTCTTT.